This T cell receptor beta chain appears in the sequencing data of a study of blood T cell repertoires in COVID-19. Study summary: Sample material is recorded as cDNA or gDNA derived from T cells, B-cell-depleted T cells, or PBMCs.

V lost 6 bases and J lost 0, with 21 bases in between. The CDR3 runs 18 residues. Germline V CDR1 and CDR2: LNHDA, SQIVND (reference sequence). TCRdb's table, derived via immunoSEQ multiplex PCR, lists solely in-frame clones and lacks some. This table holds approximately 88,000 clones, more than 70% found once. This clonotype originated in a woman aged 70-85 years with acute or convalescent COVID-19. The rearrangement joins TRBV19 to TRBJ1-3; the D gene is possibly TRBD1 (5 bases). The sequenced sample consisted of peripheral blood. The CDR3 loop reads CASRSISRGAYSGNTIYF. The CDR3, as DNA: TGTGCCAGTAGATCCATTAGTCGTGGGGCCTACTCTGGAAACACCATATATTTT.